Reported below is one T cell receptor beta chain. Antigen specificity is unknown. After removal of 4 bases from V and 9 bases from J, the junction contained 11 bases not matched to a gene. CDR1 is MNHNS and CDR2 is SASEGT in the germline V gene. The CDR3 is made up of 16 amino acids. This entry comes from a study of T cells after yellow fever vaccination. Whole-study results and caveats: Abundant bulk-population clonotypes could contaminate the FACS-sorted repertoires.

TCRdb redid the calling of the 5' RACE reads with MiXCR, one entry per CDR3 protein. The sample includes more than 300,000 distinct CDR3 sequences, about 10% of them seen just once. This clonotype originated in a man aged 18 to 29 who received the YFV17D yellow fever vaccine. The sequences come from CD4+ T cells sorted from PBMCs, collected 45 days after the yellow fever booster vaccination. The chain is built from TRBV6-1 and TRBJ1-5; 11 bases line up with TRBD1. The CDR3, as DNA: TGTGCCAGCAGTGGAGGGACAGGGGGGCCGGGGGCGCCCCAGCATTTT. Its protein is CASSGGTGGPGAPQHF.